The rows below give T cell receptor beta chains drawn from one sample of a study of low-dose radiotherapy and immunotherapy resistance in tumors. TCRdb reanalysed the reads using MiXCR and keeps one entry per CDR3 protein. The sample comprises approximately 45,000 distinct CDR3 sequences, around 25% of which are singletons, and about a tenth rests with the top ten. The starting material was PBMCs, obtained after low-dose radiotherapy plus immunotherapy. These receptors were taken from a male donor with prostate cancer. Each CDR3 is given without its conserved first and last residue.

v_call: TRBV20-1; j_call: TRBJ2-1; cdr3_aa: SARGGTSGLGNEQF
v_call: TRBV18; j_call: TRBJ2-7; cdr3_aa: ASSSSAGVYEQY
v_call: TRBV11-1; j_call: TRBJ1-1; cdr3_aa: ASSWRRNTEAF
v_call: TRBV10-3; j_call: TRBJ2-3; cdr3_aa: AISESMTSGSFFGTDTQY
v_call: TRBV10-3; j_call: TRBJ2-6; cdr3_aa: AISESLGAGANVLT
v_call: TRBV14; j_call: TRBJ2-7; cdr3_aa: ASSLRTAAYEQY
v_call: TRBV12-5; j_call: TRBJ1-1; cdr3_aa: ASGFGHSLAAF
v_call: TRBV29-1; j_call: TRBJ2-7; cdr3_aa: SVGEQGGEQY
v_call: TRBV20-1; j_call: TRBJ2-5; cdr3_aa: SAALAGGPRETQY
v_call: TRBV9; j_call: TRBJ2-6; cdr3_aa: ASSVAPGENSGANVLT
v_call: TRBV11-3; j_call: TRBJ2-3; cdr3_aa: ASSSGLYTDTQY
v_call: TRBV6-2/TRBV6-3; j_call: TRBJ1-5; cdr3_aa: ASSYSGVQPQH
v_call: TRBV5-1; j_call: TRBJ1-1; cdr3_aa: ASSLDRGPIEAF
v_call: TRBV15; j_call: TRBJ2-4; cdr3_aa: ATSRFGTGLNIQY
v_call: TRBV11-2; j_call: TRBJ2-7; cdr3_aa: ASSFSEVANEQY
v_call: TRBV6-2/TRBV6-3; j_call: TRBJ2-7; cdr3_aa: ATSSGGPTYEQY
v_call: TRBV13; j_call: TRBJ2-7; cdr3_aa: ASSDIELSSYEQY
v_call: TRBV10-2; j_call: TRBJ2-3; cdr3_aa: ASSAWSDTQY
v_call: TRBV7-2; j_call: TRBJ2-5; cdr3_aa: ASSKGTSGHQETQY
v_call: TRBV27; j_call: TRBJ2-3; cdr3_aa: ASRATSWGTDTQY
v_call: TRBV18; j_call: TRBJ1-1; cdr3_aa: ASSRNDRNTEAF
v_call: TRBV3-1; j_call: TRBJ2-4; cdr3_aa: ASSQDPKNIQY
v_call: TRBV19; j_call: TRBJ2-1; cdr3_aa: ASSTGLAGASYNEQF
v_call: TRBV20-1; j_call: TRBJ2-1; cdr3_aa: SAERTSGLNEQF
v_call: TRBV20-1; j_call: TRBJ1-3; cdr3_aa: SARVRTGSGNTIY
v_call: TRBV12-3/TRBV12-4; j_call: TRBJ1-6; cdr3_aa: ASSLDRASNSPLH
v_call: TRBV6-5; j_call: TRBJ2-2; cdr3_aa: ASSYLLAGNTGELF
v_call: TRBV5-1; j_call: TRBJ2-3; cdr3_aa: ASRRSLAGGTDTQY
v_call: TRBV6-6; j_call: TRBJ1-2; cdr3_aa: ASSGGGAFNYGYT
v_call: TRBV29-1; j_call: TRBJ1-2; cdr3_aa: SVEDDWSEYGYT
v_call: TRBV12-3/TRBV12-4; j_call: TRBJ2-5; cdr3_aa: ASSKASGGETQY
v_call: TRBV3-1; j_call: TRBJ1-3; cdr3_aa: ASRGRDIGSGNTIY
v_call: TRBV7-2; j_call: TRBJ2-5; cdr3_aa: ASSLPWETQY
v_call: TRBV5-4; j_call: TRBJ2-1; cdr3_aa: ASLGGGGGYNEQF
v_call: TRBV28; j_call: TRBJ1-5; cdr3_aa: ASSSSRAGVLVQPQH
v_call: TRBV3-1; j_call: TRBJ2-4; cdr3_aa: ASSGGMAKNIQY
v_call: TRBV5-1; j_call: TRBJ1-2; cdr3_aa: ASSLGPGPIGYT
v_call: TRBV24-1; j_call: TRBJ2-1; cdr3_aa: ATSDPSGSGIGEQF
v_call: TRBV27; j_call: TRBJ1-2; cdr3_aa: ASSFTGGLAYGYT
v_call: TRBV28; j_call: TRBJ1-4; cdr3_aa: ASSEGQGDEKLF